Presented here are 19 T cell receptor beta chains from one specimen sequenced in a study of cytomegalovirus exposure and HLA in healthy donors (dated by TCRdb to about 2017). The method behind the library was the immunoSEQ multiplex PCR assay. The multiplex PCR relied on a mix of 60 forward primers for TCR Vbeta segments and 13 reverse primers for TCR Jbeta segments. This immuneACCESS table, as held by TCRdb, lists in-frame sequences with V and J called but not all clones. Of the missing ones, under half trace to an unresolved V gene in checked studies; the others have no known cause. The sample contains about 140,000 clones, around 78% of them found a single time. Over 2% of the sample goes to the ten largest clones. Sequences were obtained from PBMCs. Every receptor here comes from a woman aged 18-29 years in good health and CMV-seropositive.

CDR3 sequence (DNA): TGCAGCGTTAAATACAGGTTGAACACTGAAGCTTTCTTT. This codes for CSVKYRLNTEAFF. The chain employs TRBV29-1 and TRBJ1-1; tentatively, D is TRBD1 (5 bases). Trimming pared 5 bases from V and 0 bases from J, leaving 10 bases between. The CDR3 is 13 residues long. Germline V gives CDR1 SQVTM, CDR2 ANQGSEA.

This chain links TRBV6-1 with TRBJ1-5, with TRBD1 as a possible D gene (5 bases). The V gene lost 1 base and the J gene lost 7 bases, with 11 bases spanning the gap. Germline loops: CDR1 MNHNS, CDR2 SASEGT. This CDR3 is 14 amino acids long. In nucleotides, the CDR3 is TGTGCCAGCAGTGAAGGCAGGGTTGGACAGCCCCAGCATTTT. Translating it yields CASSEGRVGQPQHF.

The chain uses TRBV7-7 and TRBJ2-7, with D maybe TRBD1 (5 bases). CDR1 is SSHAT and CDR2 is FNYEAQ in the germline V gene (reference sequence). This CDR3 has 13 amino acids. Trimming took off 5 bases at V and 3 bases at J, with 11 bases between the two ends. For the CDR3, the DNA is TGTGCCAGCAGCCCAGGGCAGGGCTACGAGCAGTACTTC. This translates into CASSPGQGYEQYF.

The chain uses TRBV27 and TRBJ2-3, with D perhaps matching TRBD2 (5 bases). This CDR3 contains 14 residues. The ends were cut back, 2 bases at V and 6 bases at J, with 12 bases in the middle. CDR1 is MNHEY and CDR2 is SMNVEV in the germline V gene (reference sequence). CDR3 amino acids: CASSLRSRGDTQYF. CDR3 bases: TGTGCCAGCAGTTTAAGGTCCCGCGGGGATACGCAGTATTTT.

The chain has TRBV6-5 and TRBJ1-3; D gene ambiguous. Germline assignment: CDR1 MNHEY and CDR2 SVGAGI. The CDR3 covers 15 residues. The V gene lost 4 bases and the J gene lost 9 bases, with 19 bases spanning the gap. CDR3 DNA sequence: TGTGCCAGCAGTTGGGATCAAGGGCGGAGGGCCACCATATATTTT. It codes for CASSWDQGRRATIYF.

The V gene is TRBV6-5, the J gene TRBJ1-1; 7 nucleotides line up with TRBD1. Germline CDR1 reads MNHEY; CDR2 reads SVGAGI. The CDR3 contains 13 residues. J lost 1 base, V lost 7 bases, and 3 bases had no gene match. This chain's CDR3 is CASTNRGNTEAFF. The CDR3 DNA reads as TGTGCCAGCACAAACAGGGGGAACACTGAAGCTTTCTTT.

The gene calls are TRBV25-1 and TRBJ2-3; TRBD1 matches at 11 bases. The CDR3 covers 15 residues. Germline V gene lookup returns CDR1 MGHDK and CDR2 SYGVNS. The V segment lost 5 bases and the J segment 6 bases; nucleotides outside the gene matches: 7. The CDR3: CASSIGQGAGDTQYF. As DNA, the CDR3 is TGTGCCAGCAGTATCGGACAGGGGGCCGGGGATACGCAGTATTTT.

The chain couples TRBV19 to TRBJ1-1, with D maybe TRBD1 (5 bases). The V and J ends lost 7 bases and 3 bases respectively, with 18 bases between them. The CDR3 loop spans 15 amino acids. Germline V gene lookup returns CDR1 LNHDA and CDR2 SQIVND (reference sequence). The CDR3 is CASKRFAGSDTEAFF. The CDR3, as DNA: TGTGCCAGTAAGAGGTTCGCAGGGTCCGACACTGAAGCTTTCTTT.

This chain joins TRBV6-5 and TRBJ1-6; D perhaps matches TRBD1 (6 bases). Per the germline V gene, CDR1 is MNHEY and CDR2 is SVGAGI. This CDR3 is 13 amino acids long. V gave up 6 bases and J gave up 6 bases, with 9 bases separating them. Here the CDR3 DNA reads TGTGCCAGCAGCGGGACAATTAATTCACCCCTCCACTTT. It is translated as CASSGTINSPLHF.

The chain carries TRBV18 and TRBJ2-1; 9 nucleotides agree with TRBD1. In germline, CDR1 is KGHSH, CDR2 LQKENI. The V gene end was trimmed by 3 bases and the J gene end by 8 bases; junction bases not matched to a gene: 8. This CDR3 is built from 15 residues. Here the CDR3 DNA reads TGTGCCAGCTCACCGTTCGGGACAGGGAGGTATGAGCAGTTCTTC. The encoded protein is CASSPFGTGRYEQFF.

V is TRBV11-2 and J is TRBJ2-7; 8 bases map to TRBD2. Germline CDR1 SGHAT, CDR2 FQNNGV. The CDR3 has 17 amino acids. Germline trimming cut 1 base from V and 6 bases from J; bases unmatched to any gene: 14. CDR3 DNA: TGTGCCAGCAGCTTAGGGGGACTAGTCTCGGTTTCGGGCGAGCAGTACTTC. Translating it yields CASSLGGLVSVSGEQYF.

This rearrangement joins TRBV4-1 to TRBJ1-1; D not resolved. This CDR3 contains 13 residues. The V gene lost 0 bases and the J gene lost 13 bases, with 15 bases spanning the gap. Germline values: CDR1 MGHRA, CDR2 YSYEKL. The CDR3 DNA is TGCGCCAGCAGCCAAGATCCGGGGTCACGGGGTTTCTTT. This translates into CASSQDPGSRGFF.

This chain links TRBV11-3 with TRBJ2-5, with TRBD1 matching 7 bases. The germline gives CDR1 SGHNT, CDR2 YENEEA. This CDR3 contains 14 residues. The trim removed 1 base at V and 1 base at J, leaving 0 bases unmatched. The CDR3 nucleotides read TGTGCCAGCAGCTTAGGGACAGGCCAAGAGACCCAGTACTTC. This codes for CASSLGTGQETQYF.

The chain employs TRBV18 and TRBJ2-7, with D perhaps TRBD1 (6 bases). V was cut by 3 bases and J by 2 bases, with 14 bases left in between. CDR3 length: 15 amino acids. Germline CDR1 and CDR2: KGHSH and LQKENI. The CDR3 nucleotides are TGTGCCAGCTCACCTAAACAGGGCAATGCCTACGAGCAGTACTTC. This sequence encodes CASSPKQGNAYEQYF.

This clone came up a few times. The chain uses TRBV7-9 and TRBJ2-1; tentative D call: TRBD1 (6 bases). Per the germline V gene, CDR1 is SEHNR and CDR2 is FQNEAQ (reference sequence). The CDR3 consists of 15 residues. Deletions cut 5 bases from V and 6 bases from J, with 17 bases between. CDR3 nucleotide sequence: TGTGCCAGCAGCGTATCAACAGGGTCAGGCAATGAGCAGTTCTTC. Its protein is CASSVSTGSGNEQFF.

This rearrangement joins TRBV5-6 to TRBJ2-7; tentative D call: TRBD1 (6 bases). Germline V gene sequence: CDR1 SGHDT, CDR2 YYEEEE. The CDR3 spans 14 residues. Trimming stripped 0 bases from V and 2 bases from J, with 9 bases between. CDR3 in amino acids: CASSLAGTPYEQYF. In nucleotides, the CDR3 is TGTGCCAGCAGCTTGGCCGGGACACCCTACGAGCAGTACTTC.

The chain carries TRBV28 and TRBJ2-7; D possibly corresponds to TRBD1 (6 bases). V shed 4 bases and J shed 5 bases, with 36 bases lying between them. The CDR3 is 21 amino acids. The germline CDR1 and CDR2 sequences are MDHEN and SYDVKM. Here the CDR3 DNA reads TGTGCCAGCAGTTACCCGATACGGGCAGGGGAACGCGGTGGGTATGGTGACGAGCAGTACTTC. Translating it yields CASSYPIRAGERGGYGDEQYF.

The chain couples TRBV5-4 to TRBJ1-3; D is unclear. The germline V gene encodes CDR1 SGHNT and CDR2 YYREEE (reference sequence). This CDR3 has 14 residues. Trimming took off 3 bases at V and 0 bases at J, with 7 bases between the two ends. This CDR3 is CASSSIDSGNTIYF. The CDR3 coding sequence is TGTGCCAGCAGCTCTATTGACTCTGGAAACACCATATATTTT.

This rearrangement joins TRBV7-6 to TRBJ1-5; possibly TRBD1 for D (6 bases). V dropped 4 bases and J dropped 7 bases, with 11 bases sitting between them. Germline V CDR1 and CDR2: SGHVS, FNYEAQ. The CDR3 loop spans 13 amino acids. The CDR3 nucleotides are TGTGCCAGCAGCTACAGGGTAGGGCAGCCCCAGCATTTT. Protein sequence: CASSYRVGQPQHF.